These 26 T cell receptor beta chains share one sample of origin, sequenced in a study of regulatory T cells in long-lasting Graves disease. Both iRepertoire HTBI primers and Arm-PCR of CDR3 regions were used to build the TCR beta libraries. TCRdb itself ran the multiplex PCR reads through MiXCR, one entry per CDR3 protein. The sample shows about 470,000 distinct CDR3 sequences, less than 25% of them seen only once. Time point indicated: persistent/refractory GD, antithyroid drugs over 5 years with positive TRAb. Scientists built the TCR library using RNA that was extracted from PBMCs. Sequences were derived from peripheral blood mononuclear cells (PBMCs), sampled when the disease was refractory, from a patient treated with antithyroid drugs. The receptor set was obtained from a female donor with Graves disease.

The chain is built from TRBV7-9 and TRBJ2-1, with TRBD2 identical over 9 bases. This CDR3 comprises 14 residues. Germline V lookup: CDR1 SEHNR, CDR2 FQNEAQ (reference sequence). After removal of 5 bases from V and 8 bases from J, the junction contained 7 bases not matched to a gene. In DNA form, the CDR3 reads TGTGCCAGCAGCGTAGGTAGCGGGAGTCATGAGCAGTTCTTC. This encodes CASSVGSGSHEQFF. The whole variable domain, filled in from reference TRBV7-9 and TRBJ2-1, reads DTGVSQNPRHKITKRGQNVTFRCDPISEHNRLYWYRQTLGQGPEFLTYFQNEAQLEKSRLLSDRFSAERPKGSFSTLEIQRTEQGDSAMYLCASSVGSGSHEQFFGPGTRLTVL.

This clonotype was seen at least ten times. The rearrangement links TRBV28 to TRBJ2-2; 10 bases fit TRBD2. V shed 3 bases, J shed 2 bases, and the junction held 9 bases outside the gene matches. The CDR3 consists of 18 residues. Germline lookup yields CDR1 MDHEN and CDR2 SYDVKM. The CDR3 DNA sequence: TGTGCCAGCAGTTTGGGACTAGCGAGACTCATTAACACCGGGGAGCTGTTTTTT. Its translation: CASSLGLARLINTGELFF.

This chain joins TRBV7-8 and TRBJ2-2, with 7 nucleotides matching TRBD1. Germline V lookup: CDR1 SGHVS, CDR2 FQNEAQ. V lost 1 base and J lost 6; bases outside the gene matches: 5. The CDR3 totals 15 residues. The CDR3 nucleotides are TGTGCCAGCAGCTTAGAAGGACAGGAGGCCGGGGAGCTGTTTTTT. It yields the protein CASSLEGQEAGELFF.

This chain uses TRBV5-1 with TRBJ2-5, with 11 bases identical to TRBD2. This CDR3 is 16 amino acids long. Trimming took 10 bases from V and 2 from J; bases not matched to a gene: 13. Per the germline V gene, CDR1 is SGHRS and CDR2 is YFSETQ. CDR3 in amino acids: CASTGAIAGGQETQYF. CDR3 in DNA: TGCGCCTCAACCGGGGCCATAGCGGGAGGGCAAGAGACCCAGTACTTC.

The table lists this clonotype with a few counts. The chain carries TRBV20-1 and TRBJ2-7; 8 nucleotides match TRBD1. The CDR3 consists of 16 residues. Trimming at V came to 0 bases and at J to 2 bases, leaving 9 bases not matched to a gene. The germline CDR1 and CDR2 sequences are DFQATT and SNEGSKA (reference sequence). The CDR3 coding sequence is TGCAGTGCTAGAGATTTGCCAAGGGACAGGACCTACGAGCAGTACTTC. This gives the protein CSARDLPRDRTYEQYF.

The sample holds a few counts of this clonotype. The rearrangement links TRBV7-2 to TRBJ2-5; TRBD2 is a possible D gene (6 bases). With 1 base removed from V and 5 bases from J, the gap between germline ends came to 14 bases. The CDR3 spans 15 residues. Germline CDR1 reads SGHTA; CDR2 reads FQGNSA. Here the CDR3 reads CASSLDTSWVETQYF. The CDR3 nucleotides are TGTGCCAGCAGCTTAGACACTAGCTGGGTGGAGACCCAGTACTTC.

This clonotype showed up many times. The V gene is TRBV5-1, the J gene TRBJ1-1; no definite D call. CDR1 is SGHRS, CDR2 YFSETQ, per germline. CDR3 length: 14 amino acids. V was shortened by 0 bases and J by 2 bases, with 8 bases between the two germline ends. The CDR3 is CASSLGSSNTEAFF. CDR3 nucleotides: TGCGCCAGCAGCTTGGGGAGCAGTAACACTGAAGCTTTCTTT.

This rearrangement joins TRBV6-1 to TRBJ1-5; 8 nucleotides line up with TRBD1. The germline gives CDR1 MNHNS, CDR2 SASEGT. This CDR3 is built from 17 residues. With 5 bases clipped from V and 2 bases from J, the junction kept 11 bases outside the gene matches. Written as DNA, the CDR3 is TGTGCCAGCAGTCACAATGACAGGGGTGGAGGCAATCAGCCCCAGCATTTT. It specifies CASSHNDRGGGNQPQHF.

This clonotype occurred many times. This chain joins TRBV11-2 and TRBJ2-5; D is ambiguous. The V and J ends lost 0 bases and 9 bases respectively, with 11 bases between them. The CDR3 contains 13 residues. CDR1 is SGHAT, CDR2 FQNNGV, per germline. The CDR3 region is CASSLDFRLSQYF. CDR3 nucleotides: TGTGCCAGCAGCTTAGATTTCCGGTTGTCCCAGTACTTC.

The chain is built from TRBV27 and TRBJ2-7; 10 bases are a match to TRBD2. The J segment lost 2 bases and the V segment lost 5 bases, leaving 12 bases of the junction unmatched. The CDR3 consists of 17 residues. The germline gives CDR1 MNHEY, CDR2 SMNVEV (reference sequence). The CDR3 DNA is TGTGCCAGCAGTACCTCAATCCTAGCGGGAGTTCCCTACGAGCAGTACTTC. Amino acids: CASSTSILAGVPYEQYF.

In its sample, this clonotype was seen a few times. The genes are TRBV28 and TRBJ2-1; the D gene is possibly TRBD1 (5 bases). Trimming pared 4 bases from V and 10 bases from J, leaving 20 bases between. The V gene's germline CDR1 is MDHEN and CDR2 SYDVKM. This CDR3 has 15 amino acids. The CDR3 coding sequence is TGTGCCAGCAGTTCCGCGGCCTATCCTGGGGCGGAGCAGTTCTTC. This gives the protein CASSSAAYPGAEQFF. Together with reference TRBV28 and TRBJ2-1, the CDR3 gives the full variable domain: DVKVTQSSRYLVKRTGEKVFLECVQDMDHENMFWYRQDPGLGLRLIYFSYDVKMKEKGDIPEGYSVSREKKERFSLILESASTNQTSMYLCASSSAAYPGAEQFFGPGTRLTVL.

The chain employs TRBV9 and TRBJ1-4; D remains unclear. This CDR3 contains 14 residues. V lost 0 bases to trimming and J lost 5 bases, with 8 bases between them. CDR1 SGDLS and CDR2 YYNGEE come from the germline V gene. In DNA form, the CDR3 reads TGTGCCAGCAGCGTAGACCTAGCGAATGAAAAACTGTTTTTT. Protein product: CASSVDLANEKLFF.

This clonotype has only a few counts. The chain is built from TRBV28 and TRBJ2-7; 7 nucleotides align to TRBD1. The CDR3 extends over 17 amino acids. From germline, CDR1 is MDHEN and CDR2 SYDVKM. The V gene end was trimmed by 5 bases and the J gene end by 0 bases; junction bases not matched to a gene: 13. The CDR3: CASSPRPGQQSSYEQYF. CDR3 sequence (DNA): TGTGCCAGCAGTCCCCGTCCGGGACAGCAAAGCTCCTACGAGCAGTACTTC.

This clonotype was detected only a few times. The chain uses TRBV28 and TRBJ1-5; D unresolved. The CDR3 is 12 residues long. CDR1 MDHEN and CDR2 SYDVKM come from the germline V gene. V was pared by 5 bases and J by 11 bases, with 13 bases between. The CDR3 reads CASSLGWSAQHF. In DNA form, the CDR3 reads TGTGCCAGCAGTCTGGGTTGGTCAGCCCAGCATTTT.

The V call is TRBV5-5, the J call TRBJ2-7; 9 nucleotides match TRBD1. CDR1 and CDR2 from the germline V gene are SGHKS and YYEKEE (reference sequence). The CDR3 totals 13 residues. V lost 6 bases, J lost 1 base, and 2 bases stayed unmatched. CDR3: CASTQGASYEQYF. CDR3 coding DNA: TGTGCCAGCACACAGGGGGCGTCCTACGAGCAGTACTTC.

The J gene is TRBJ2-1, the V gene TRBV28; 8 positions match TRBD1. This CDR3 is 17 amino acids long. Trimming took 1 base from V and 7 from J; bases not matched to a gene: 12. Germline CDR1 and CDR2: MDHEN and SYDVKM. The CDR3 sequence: CASSLSLRGRKGNEQFF. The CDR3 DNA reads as TGTGCCAGCAGTTTATCCCTCAGGGGGCGCAAGGGGAATGAGCAGTTCTTC.

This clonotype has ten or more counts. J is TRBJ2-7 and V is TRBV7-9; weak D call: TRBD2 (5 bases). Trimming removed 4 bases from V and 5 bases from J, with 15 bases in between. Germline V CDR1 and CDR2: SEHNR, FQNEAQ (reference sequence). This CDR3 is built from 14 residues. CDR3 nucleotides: TGTGCCAGCAGCTCAGACGGGGTTACGGACGAGCAGTACTTC. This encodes CASSSDGVTDEQYF.

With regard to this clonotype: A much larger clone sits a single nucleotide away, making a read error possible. CDR3 sequence reads: CASSQVKGADYGYTF. The CDR3 DNA sequence: TGTGCCAGCAGCCAAGTAAAGGGGGCTGACTATGGCTACACCTTC. The V gene is TRBV14, the J gene TRBJ1-2; 7 bases are a match to TRBD1. The CDR3 sequence is 15 residues long. The trim removed 1 base at V and 3 bases at J, leaving 5 bases unmatched. Germline lookup yields CDR1 SGHDN and CDR2 FVKESK.

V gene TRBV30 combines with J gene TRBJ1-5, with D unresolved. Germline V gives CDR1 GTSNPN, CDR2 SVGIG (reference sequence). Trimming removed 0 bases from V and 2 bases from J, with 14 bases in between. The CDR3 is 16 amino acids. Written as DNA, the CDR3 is TGTGCCTGGAGTGTACACCAGCCCATTGGCAATCAGCCCCAGCATTTT. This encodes CAWSVHQPIGNQPQHF.

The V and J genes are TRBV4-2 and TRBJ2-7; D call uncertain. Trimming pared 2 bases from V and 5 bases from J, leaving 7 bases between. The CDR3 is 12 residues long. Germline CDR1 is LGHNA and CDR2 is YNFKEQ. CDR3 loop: CASSQLTDEQYF. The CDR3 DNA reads TGTGCCAGCAGCCAACTTACCGACGAGCAGTACTTC.

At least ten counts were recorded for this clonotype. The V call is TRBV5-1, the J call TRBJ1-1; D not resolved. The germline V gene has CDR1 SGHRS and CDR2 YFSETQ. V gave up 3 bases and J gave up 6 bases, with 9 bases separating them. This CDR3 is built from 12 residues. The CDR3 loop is CASSSGMAEAFF. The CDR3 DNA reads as TGCGCCAGCAGCTCCGGTATGGCTGAAGCTTTCTTT.

CDR3 protein: CASRLSTSGSNTGELFF. The CDR3 DNA is TGCGCCAGCAGGCTTTCGACTAGCGGGAGTAACACCGGGGAGCTGTTTTTT. The chain is built from TRBV5-1 and TRBJ2-2; 12 bases map to TRBD2. Losses at the gene ends were 5 bases for V and 2 bases for J; bases not matched to a gene: 7. The CDR3 is made up of 17 amino acids. CDR1 and CDR2 (germline): SGHRS, YFSETQ.

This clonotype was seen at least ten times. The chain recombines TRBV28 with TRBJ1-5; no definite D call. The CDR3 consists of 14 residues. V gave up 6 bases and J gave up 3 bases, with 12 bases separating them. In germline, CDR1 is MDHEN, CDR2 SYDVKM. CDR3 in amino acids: CASSSGQDNQPQHF. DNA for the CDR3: TGTGCCAGCAGCTCGGGTCAGGACAATCAGCCCCAGCATTTT.

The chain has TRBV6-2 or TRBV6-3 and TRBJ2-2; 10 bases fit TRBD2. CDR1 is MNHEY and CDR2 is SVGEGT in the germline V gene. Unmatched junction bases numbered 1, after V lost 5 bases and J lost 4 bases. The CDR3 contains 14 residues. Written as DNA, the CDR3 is TGTGCCAGCAGTCAGCGGGGGGGCACCGGGGAGCTGTTTTTT. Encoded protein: CASSQRGGTGELFF.

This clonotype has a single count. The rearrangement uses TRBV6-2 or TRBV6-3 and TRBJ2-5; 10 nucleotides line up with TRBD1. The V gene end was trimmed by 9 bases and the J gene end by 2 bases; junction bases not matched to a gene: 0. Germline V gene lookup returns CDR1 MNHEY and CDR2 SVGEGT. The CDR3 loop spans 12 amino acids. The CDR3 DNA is TGTGCCAGGGGACAGGGGCAAGAGACCCAGTACTTC. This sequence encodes CARGQGQETQYF.

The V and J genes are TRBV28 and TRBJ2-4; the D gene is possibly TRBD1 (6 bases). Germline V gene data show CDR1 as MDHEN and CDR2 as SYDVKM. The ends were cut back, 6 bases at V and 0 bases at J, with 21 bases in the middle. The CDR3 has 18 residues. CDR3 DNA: TGTGCCAGCAGCTCCGAACGCGGACAGATTATAGCCAAAAACATTCAGTACTTC. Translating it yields CASSSERGQIIAKNIQYF.